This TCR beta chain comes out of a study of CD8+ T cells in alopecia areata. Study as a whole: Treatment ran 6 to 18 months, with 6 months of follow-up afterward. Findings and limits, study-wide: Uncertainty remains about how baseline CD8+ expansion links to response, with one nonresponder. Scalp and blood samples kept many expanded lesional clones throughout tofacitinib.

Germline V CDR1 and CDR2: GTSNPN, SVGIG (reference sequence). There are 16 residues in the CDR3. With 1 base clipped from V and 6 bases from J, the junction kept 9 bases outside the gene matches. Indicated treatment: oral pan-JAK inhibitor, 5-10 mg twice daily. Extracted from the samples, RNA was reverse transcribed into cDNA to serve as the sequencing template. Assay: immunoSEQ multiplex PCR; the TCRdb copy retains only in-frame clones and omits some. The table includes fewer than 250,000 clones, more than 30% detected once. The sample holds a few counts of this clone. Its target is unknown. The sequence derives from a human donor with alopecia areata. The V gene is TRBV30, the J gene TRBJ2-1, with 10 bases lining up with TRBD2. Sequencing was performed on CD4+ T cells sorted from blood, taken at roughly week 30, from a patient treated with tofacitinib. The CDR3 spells CAWSGPSGRSVNEQFF. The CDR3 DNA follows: TGTGCCTGGAGTGGTCCTAGCGGGAGATCGGTCAATGAGCAGTTCTTC. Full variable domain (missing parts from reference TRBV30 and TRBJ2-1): SQTIHQWPATLVQPVGSPLSLECTVEGTSNPNLYWYRQAAGRGLQLLFYSVGIGQISSEVPQNLSASRPQDRQFILSSKKLLLSDSGFYLCAWSGPSGRSVNEQFFGPGTRLTVL.